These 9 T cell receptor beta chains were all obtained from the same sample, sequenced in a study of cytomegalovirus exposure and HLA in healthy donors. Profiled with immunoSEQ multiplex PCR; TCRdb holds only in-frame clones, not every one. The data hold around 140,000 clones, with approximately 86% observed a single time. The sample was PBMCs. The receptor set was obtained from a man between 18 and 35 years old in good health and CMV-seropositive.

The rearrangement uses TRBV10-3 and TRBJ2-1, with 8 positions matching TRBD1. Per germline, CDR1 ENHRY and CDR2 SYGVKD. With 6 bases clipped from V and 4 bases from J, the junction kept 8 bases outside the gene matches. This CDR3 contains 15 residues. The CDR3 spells CAISKQTGEYNEQFF. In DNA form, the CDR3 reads TGTGCCATCAGCAAGCAGACAGGGGAATACAATGAGCAGTTCTTC.

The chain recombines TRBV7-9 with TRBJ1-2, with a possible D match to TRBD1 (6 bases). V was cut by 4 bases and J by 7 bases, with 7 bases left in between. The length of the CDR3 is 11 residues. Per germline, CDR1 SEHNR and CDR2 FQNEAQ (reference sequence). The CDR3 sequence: CASSSDSGYTF. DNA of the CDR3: TGTGCCAGCAGCTCGGACAGTGGCTACACCTTC.

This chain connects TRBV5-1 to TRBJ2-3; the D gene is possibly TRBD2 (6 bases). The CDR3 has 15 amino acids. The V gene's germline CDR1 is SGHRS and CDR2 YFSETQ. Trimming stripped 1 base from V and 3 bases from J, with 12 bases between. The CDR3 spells CASSLTSLGTDTQYF. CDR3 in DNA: TGCGCCAGCAGCTTGACTAGCCTTGGGACAGATACGCAGTATTTT.

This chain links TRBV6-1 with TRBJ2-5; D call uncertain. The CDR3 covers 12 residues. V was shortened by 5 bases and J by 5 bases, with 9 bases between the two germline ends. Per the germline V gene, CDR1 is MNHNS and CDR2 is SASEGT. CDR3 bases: TGTGCCAGCAGTTCCTATCTTGAGACCCAGTACTTC. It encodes CASSSYLETQYF.

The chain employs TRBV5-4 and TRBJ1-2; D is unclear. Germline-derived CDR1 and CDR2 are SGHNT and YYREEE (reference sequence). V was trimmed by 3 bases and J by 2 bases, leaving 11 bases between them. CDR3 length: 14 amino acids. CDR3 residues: CASSWMRENYGYTF. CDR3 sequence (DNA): TGTGCCAGCAGCTGGATGCGGGAGAACTATGGCTACACCTTC. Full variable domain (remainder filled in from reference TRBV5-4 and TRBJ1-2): ETGVTQSPTHLIKTRGQQVTLRCSSQSGHNTVSWYQQALGQGPQFIFQYYREEENGRGNFPPRFSGLQFPNYSSELNVNALELDDSALYLCASSWMRENYGYTFGSGTRLTVV.

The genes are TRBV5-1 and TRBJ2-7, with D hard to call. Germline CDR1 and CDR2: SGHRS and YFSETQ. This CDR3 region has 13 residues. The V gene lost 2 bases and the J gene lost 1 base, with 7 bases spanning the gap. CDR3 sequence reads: CASSLTTSYEQYF. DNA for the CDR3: TGCGCCAGCAGCTTAACTACGTCCTACGAGCAGTACTTC.

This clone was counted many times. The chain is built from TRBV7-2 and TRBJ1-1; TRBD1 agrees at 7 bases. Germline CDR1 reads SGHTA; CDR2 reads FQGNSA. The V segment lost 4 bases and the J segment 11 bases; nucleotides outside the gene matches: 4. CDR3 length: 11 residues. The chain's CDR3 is CASSSGQSAFF. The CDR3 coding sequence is TGTGCCAGCAGCTCGGGACAGTCGGCTTTCTTT.

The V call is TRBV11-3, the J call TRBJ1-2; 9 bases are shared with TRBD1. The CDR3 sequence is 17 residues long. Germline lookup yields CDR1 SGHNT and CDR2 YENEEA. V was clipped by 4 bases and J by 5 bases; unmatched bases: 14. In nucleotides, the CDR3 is TGTGCCAGCAGCTCTCGATCCCAGGACAGGGGAGGGTATGGCTACACCTTC. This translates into CASSSRSQDRGGYGYTF. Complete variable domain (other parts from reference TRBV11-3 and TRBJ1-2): EAGVVQSPRYKIIEKKQPVAFWCNPISGHNTLYWYLQNLGQGPELLIRYENEEAVDDSQLPKDRFSAERLKGVDSTLKIQPAELGDSAVYLCASSSRSQDRGGYGYTFGSGTRLTVV.

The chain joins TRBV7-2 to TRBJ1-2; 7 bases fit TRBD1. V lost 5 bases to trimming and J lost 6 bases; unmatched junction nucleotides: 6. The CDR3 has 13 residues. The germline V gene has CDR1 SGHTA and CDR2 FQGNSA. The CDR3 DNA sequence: TGTGCCAGCAGCCAGACAGGGTTGGATGGCTACACCTTC. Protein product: CASSQTGLDGYTF.